These 32 T cell receptor beta chains were all obtained from the same sample, sequenced in a study of shared clonotypes between healthy human individuals. This table comes from immunoSEQ multiplex PCR, and its TCRdb copy is limited to in-frame clones, with some not included. The table lists a few million clones, around 94% of them singletons. Sequenced material: naive CD4+ T cells sorted from blood. Indicated subset: CD45RA+ positively selected. The receptors were gathered from a man younger than 35 in good health.

The rearrangement uses TRBV5-1 and TRBJ1-5; no firm D call. The V end was cut by 5 bases, the J end by 1 base, with 13 bases between. The CDR3 spans 15 residues. Germline loops: CDR1 SGHRS, CDR2 YFSETQ. CDR3 in amino acids: CASSIDPYSNQPQHF. Here the CDR3 DNA reads TGCGCCAGCAGTATTGACCCATACAGCAATCAGCCCCAGCATTTT.

Of note for this clone: Other DNA sequences within the sample encode an identical CDR3. V is TRBV5-1 and J is TRBJ2-7; 12 nucleotides agree with TRBD1. Looked up from germline, CDR1 is SGHRS and CDR2 is YFSETQ. This CDR3 is built from 14 residues. V lost 4 bases, J lost 5 bases, and 4 bases stayed unmatched. The CDR3 loop reads CASSPGQGAHEQYF. Here the CDR3 DNA reads TGCGCCAGCAGCCCGGGACAGGGGGCACACGAGCAGTACTTC.

With respect to this clone: It is unclear where the CDR3 begins or ends on the DNA, so no DNA is shown, and the CDR3 is as TCRdb lists it. This chain connects TRBV6-5 to TRBJ2-7. Germline CDR1 and CDR2: MNHEY and SVGAGI. Inclusive of both ends, the CDR3 amounts to 11 amino acids. The CDR3 sequence is CASILGYEQYF.

Worth noting for this clone: Relative to the germline gene, one junction end is altered; a read error may explain this. This rearrangement joins TRBV27 to TRBJ1-1; D not certain. Germline lookup yields CDR1 MNHEY and CDR2 SMNVEV (reference sequence). The CDR3 is 9 amino acids. Here the CDR3 DNA reads TGTGCCAGCAGTTGGGAGACTCTCTTT. Translating gives CASSWETLF.

The CDR3 spells CASSLGRDFPLEQYF. CDR3 DNA: TGTGCCAGCAGCCTAGGAAGGGACTTCCCCCTGGAGCAGTACTTC. This rearrangement joins TRBV4-2 to TRBJ2-7; D perhaps matches TRBD2 (6 bases). The CDR3 totals 15 residues. Per the germline V gene, CDR1 is LGHNA and CDR2 is YNFKEQ. Trimming shortened V by 4 bases and J by 7 bases, and 20 bases separated the two germline ends.

The DNA for the CDR3 is TGTGCCAGCAGCCAAGACAGATCCTTTCCTGGCGAGCAGTACTTC. Amino acid sequence: CASSQDRSFPGEQYF. The chain employs TRBV6-5 and TRBJ2-5, with D possibly being TRBD1 (5 bases). The last part of the DNA fits TRBJ2-7 better; the J call may be wrong. The CDR3 length is 15 residues. The germline V gene encodes CDR1 MNHEY and CDR2 SVGAGI.

The rearrangement joins TRBV9 to TRBJ2-5; D perhaps matches TRBD2 (6 bases). Germline CDR1 and CDR2: SGDLS and YYNGEE. This CDR3 is built from 15 residues. V was cut by 1 base and J by 5 bases, with 15 bases left in between. CDR3 loop: CASSVSGVPGETQYF. The DNA for the CDR3 is TGTGCCAGCAGCGTATCGGGGGTGCCGGGCGAGACCCAGTACTTC.

The chain recombines TRBV6-6 with TRBJ1-3; tentatively, D is TRBD1 (5 bases). Trimming pared 6 bases from V and 0 bases from J, leaving 12 bases between. CDR3 length: 15 residues. Germline V gives CDR1 MNHNY, CDR2 SVGAGI (reference sequence). The CDR3 is CASSYRDSSGNTIYF. The CDR3 nucleotides are TGTGCCAGCAGCTACCGAGACAGCTCTGGAAACACCATATATTTT.

V and J are TRBV7-6 and TRBJ2-2, with no clear D. Trimming pared 3 bases from V and 5 bases from J, leaving 10 bases between. The CDR3 covers 14 residues. The germline V gene encodes CDR1 SGHVS and CDR2 FNYEAQ. The CDR3 nucleotides read TGTGCCAGCAGCTTCTCCGACGGGACCGGGGAGCTGTTTTTT. This sequence encodes CASSFSDGTGELFF. The whole variable domain, remainder taken from reference TRBV7-6 and TRBJ2-2, is GAGVSQSPRYKVTKRGQDVALRCDPISGHVSLYWYRQALGQGPEFLTYFNYEAQQDKSGLPNDRFSAERPEGSISTLTIQRTEQRDSAMYRCASSFSDGTGELFFGEGSRLTVL.

The chain has TRBV7-8 and TRBJ1-6; no clear D. The V gene lost 4 bases and the J gene lost 10 bases, with 17 bases spanning the gap. The germline CDR1 and CDR2 sequences are SGHVS and FQNEAQ. The CDR3 consists of 15 residues. Here the CDR3 reads CASSSGFGQRSPLHF. The DNA for the CDR3 is TGTGCCAGCAGCTCCGGGTTTGGGCAACGCTCACCCCTCCACTTT.

The rearrangement links TRBV4-1 to TRBJ2-6; weak D call: TRBD1 (5 bases). The V end lost 1 base, the J end lost 2 bases, and 9 bases lay between the germline ends. CDR1 is MGHRA, CDR2 YSYEKL, per germline. This CDR3 region has 16 residues. DNA for the CDR3: TGCGCCAGCAGCCAAGTCCCACAGGCTGGGGCCAACGTCCTGACTTTC. Translating gives CASSQVPQAGANVLTF.

The V gene is TRBV7-2, the J gene TRBJ2-5; D might be TRBD1 (6 bases). The J call may be mistaken, given a closer DNA end match to TRBJ2-7. CDR1 SGHTA and CDR2 FQGNSA come from the germline V gene. This CDR3 is 17 amino acids long. In DNA form, the CDR3 reads TGTGCCAGCAGCTTAGTCGCGACAGGCAGGGGAAGCTACGAGCAGTACTTC. Translated, it gives CASSLVATGRGSYEQYF.

The chain recombines TRBV18 with TRBJ1-1; tentatively, D is TRBD1 (6 bases). The V end lost 1 base, the J end lost 2 bases, and 23 bases lay between the germline ends. CDR1 is KGHSH and CDR2 is LQKENI in the germline V gene. The CDR3 sequence is 19 residues long. CDR3 in amino acids: CASSPRYMGALDYNTEAFF. The CDR3 nucleotides read TGTGCCAGCTCACCACGGTATATGGGGGCCCTCGATTACAACACTGAAGCTTTCTTT.

The chain combines TRBV28 with TRBJ1-4, with 7 positions matching TRBD1. Germline CDR1 and CDR2: MDHEN and SYDVKM. CDR3 length: 12 amino acids. Germline trimming cut 3 bases from V and 12 bases from J; bases unmatched to any gene: 4. The CDR3 reads CASSFNRGELFF. CDR3 nucleotides: TGTGCCAGCAGTTTTAACAGGGGCGAACTGTTTTTT.

The V and J genes are TRBV7-9 and TRBJ1-2, with 7 positions matching TRBD1. Unmatched junction bases numbered 9, after V lost 1 base and J lost 1 base. This CDR3 contains 17 residues. Germline V gene lookup returns CDR1 SEHNR and CDR2 FQNEAQ (reference sequence). The CDR3 sequence: CASSLGTGVRSNYGYTF. The CDR3 bases are TGTGCCAGCAGCTTAGGAACAGGGGTACGGAGTAACTATGGCTACACCTTC.

The rearrangement joins TRBV7-8 to TRBJ2-7; TRBD2 is a possible D gene (6 bases). The CDR3 runs to 12 residues. Per germline, CDR1 SGHVS and CDR2 FQNEAQ. Trimming took 6 bases from V and 6 from J, leaving 12 bases between them. This CDR3 is CASRPVGGEQYF. As DNA, the CDR3 is TGTGCCAGCAGACCCGTCGGGGGCGAGCAGTACTTC.

The V gene is TRBV9, the J gene TRBJ2-1; 7 bases agree with TRBD1. With V trimmed by 4 bases and J by 1 base, 5 bases remained unmatched. Germline CDR1 and CDR2: SGDLS and YYNGEE. The CDR3 extends over 15 amino acids. The CDR3 region has the DNA TGTGCCAGCAGCTTACAGGGGATTTCCTACAATGAGCAGTTCTTC. This translates into CASSLQGISYNEQFF.

The genes are TRBV30 and TRBJ2-1; D is possibly TRBD1 (5 bases). This CDR3 is built from 14 residues. The germline CDR1 and CDR2 sequences are GTSNPN and SVGIG (reference sequence). The germline V and J ends were trimmed by 4 bases and 1 base, with 11 bases remaining between them. CDR3 sequence: CAWNSGQSYNEQFF. DNA for the CDR3: TGTGCCTGGAATTCAGGGCAGTCCTACAATGAGCAGTTCTTC.

This chain uses TRBV28 with TRBJ1-2, with 9 bases fitting TRBD1. V was clipped by 4 bases and J by 0 bases; unmatched bases: 12. Per the germline V gene, CDR1 is MDHEN and CDR2 is SYDVKM. The CDR3 is 18 residues long. The CDR3 loop reads CASSSLFGTGNSNYGYTF. The CDR3 DNA reads TGTGCCAGCAGTTCCCTATTCGGGACAGGGAACTCTAACTATGGCTACACCTTC.

V and J are TRBV6-6 and TRBJ2-6, with D hard to call. The germline V gene has CDR1 MNHNY and CDR2 SVGAGI (reference sequence). This CDR3 spans 16 amino acids. With 6 bases removed from V and 0 bases from J, the gap between germline ends came to 12 bases. CDR3 sequence (DNA): TGTGCCAGCAGCAGAGGACGGCTCTCTGGGGCCAACGTCCTGACTTTC. Translation gives CASSRGRLSGANVLTF.

V is TRBV6-5 and J is TRBJ2-5, with D perhaps matching TRBD2 (5 bases). Between the trimmed V and J ends, which lost 0 bases and 5 bases, there was a span of 13 bases. Germline V lookup: CDR1 MNHEY, CDR2 SVGAGI. CDR3 length: 15 amino acids. CDR3 nucleotides: TGTGCCAGCAGTTACTCGAGCCAGCCGGGGGAGACCCAGTACTTC. Amino acid sequence: CASSYSSQPGETQYF.

The chain has TRBV6-5 and TRBJ1-1; D call uncertain. The CDR3 consists of 14 residues. V lost 7 bases and J 4 bases, leaving 16 bases between the germline ends. CDR1 and CDR2 (germline): MNHEY, SVGAGI. The CDR3 DNA reads as TGTGCCAGCACCGGACCGGAAGGGAGCACTGAAGCTTTCTTT. Protein: CASTGPEGSTEAFF.

The chain combines TRBV19 with TRBJ2-7; TRBD1 matches at 8 bases. Germline V gives CDR1 LNHDA, CDR2 SQIVND (reference sequence). There are 13 residues in the CDR3. The junction had 9 bases not matched to a gene; V was cut back by 11 bases and J by 3 bases. CDR3: CAVGPGGHYEQYF. The CDR3 DNA reads TGTGCCGTGGGCCCAGGGGGCCACTACGAGCAGTACTTC.

This sequence joins TRBV11-3 and TRBJ2-1; D remains unclear. The CDR3 runs to 15 residues. Germline CDR1 is SGHNT and CDR2 is YENEEA. The germline V and J ends were trimmed by 2 bases and 0 bases, with 8 bases remaining between them. In DNA, the CDR3 is TGTGCCAGCAGCTTAAGACGGGCCTCCTACAATGAGCAGTTCTTC. Translating gives CASSLRRASYNEQFF.

This chain links TRBV19 with TRBJ2-5; TRBD2 matches 11 bases. Trimming at V came to 3 bases and at J to 3 bases, leaving 6 bases not matched to a gene. CDR1 and CDR2 from the germline V gene are LNHDA and SQIVND (reference sequence). CDR3 length: 16 residues. The chain's CDR3 is CASSILAGGGEETQYF. Here the CDR3 DNA reads TGTGCCAGTAGTATTCTAGCGGGGGGCGGGGAAGAGACCCAGTACTTC.

The chain links TRBV27 to TRBJ2-7; 9 nucleotides line up with TRBD1. V was pared by 4 bases and J by 3 bases, with 7 bases of the junction left unmatched. Per germline, CDR1 MNHEY and CDR2 SMNVEV (reference sequence). The CDR3 is made up of 15 amino acids. CDR3 bases: TGTGCCAGCAGTTGGGTGCCGGGACAGGGCTACGAGCAGTACTTC. Its translation is CASSWVPGQGYEQYF.

Written as DNA, the CDR3 is TGTGCCAGCAGTCGGACTAGCGAGGCAGATACGCAGTATTTT. Its translation is CASSRTSEADTQYF. The rearrangement links TRBV2 to TRBJ2-3, with 9 bases fitting TRBD2. The V segment lost 5 bases and the J segment 4 bases; nucleotides outside the gene matches: 4. The CDR3 sequence is 14 residues long. CDR1 and CDR2 from the germline V gene are SNHLY and FYNNEI.

The chain links TRBV5-1 to TRBJ2-2; the match to TRBD2 covers 10 bases. J was trimmed by 6 bases and V by 7 bases; bases with no gene match: 9. In germline, CDR1 is SGHRS, CDR2 YFSETQ. The CDR3 covers 15 residues. The CDR3 reads CASAGLAGVAGELFF. For the CDR3, the DNA is TGCGCCAGCGCGGGGCTAGCGGGGGTCGCCGGGGAGCTGTTTTTT. Filled out from reference TRBV5-1 and TRBJ2-2, the complete variable domain reads KAGVTQTPRYLIKTRGQQVTLSCSPISGHRSVSWYQQTPGQGLQFLFEYFSETQRNKGNFPGRFSGRQFSNSRSEMNVSTLELGDSALYLCASAGLAGVAGELFFGEGSRLTVL.

This clone was observed once. The chain couples TRBV19 to TRBJ2-7; D perhaps matches TRBD1 (6 bases). The germline gives CDR1 LNHDA, CDR2 SQIVND (reference sequence). The CDR3 extends over 12 amino acids. Trimming left V 6 bases short and J 4 bases short, with 10 bases between. For the CDR3, the DNA is TGTGCCAGTAGCGAACAGGGTTACGAGCAGTACTTC. Translating it yields CASSEQGYEQYF.

V usage is TRBV7-2 and J usage is TRBJ2-3, with 8 positions matching TRBD1. V lost 1 base and J lost 4; bases outside the gene matches: 4. Germline V gene sequence: CDR1 SGHTA, CDR2 FQGNSA. The CDR3 sequence is 15 residues long. The CDR3 region is CASSLGDRKADTQYF. The CDR3 DNA is TGTGCCAGCAGCTTAGGGGACAGGAAGGCAGATACGCAGTATTTT.

This clone was found a few times. This sample also contains other DNA sequences that code for the same CDR3. The rearrangement joins TRBV27 to TRBJ1-5, with D possibly TRBD1 on 5 matching bases. Germline V gene sequence: CDR1 MNHEY, CDR2 SMNVEV (reference sequence). This CDR3 has 14 residues. V dropped 5 bases and J dropped 0 bases, with 8 bases sitting between them. The CDR3, as DNA: TGTGCCAGCAGTCCGCAGGGTAGCAATCAGCCCCAGCATTTT. Translating it yields CASSPQGSNQPQHF.

The rearrangement links TRBV10-3 to TRBJ2-3; 11 bases fit TRBD2. The trim removed 5 bases at V and 0 bases at J, leaving 7 bases unmatched. This CDR3 has 17 residues. From germline, CDR1 is ENHRY and CDR2 SYGVKD. This CDR3 is CAISLAGGGSSTDTQYF. DNA for the CDR3: TGTGCCATCAGTCTAGCGGGGGGAGGATCTAGCACAGATACGCAGTATTTT.